This T cell receptor beta chain was sequenced for a study of neurological immune-mediated disorders. This clonotype was recorded many times. Its antigen is as yet unknown. The study, taken as a whole, reports: TCR-beta repertoires seemed private in all groups, with no expanded CDR3 amino acid sequences shared.

Using its own MiXCR run on the 5' RACE reads, TCRdb lists one record per CDR3 protein. The sample lists just over 95,000 distinct CDR3 sequences; roughly 3.5% were seen once. This clonotype was sampled from a woman aged 18-30 years with multiple sclerosis. The material sequenced was PBMCs.

CDR3 residues: CASSGDVEEGISSEQYF. The CDR3 bases are TGTGCCAGCTCAGGGGATGTGGAGGAGGGAATCTCAAGCGAGCAGTACTTC. The V call is TRBV18, the J call TRBJ2-7; maybe TRBD2 (6 bases). Trimming removed 5 bases from V and 6 bases from J, with 26 bases in between. The CDR3 length is 17 residues. Germline values: CDR1 KGHSH, CDR2 LQKENI.